This T cell receptor (beta chain) was observed in a study of blood T cell repertoires in COVID-19. On the study more broadly: From T cells, B-cell-depleted T cells, or PBMCs came the material, which was cDNA or gDNA.

The V gene's germline CDR1 is SGHDN and CDR2 FVKESK. V lost 3 bases and J 9 bases, leaving 13 bases between the germline ends. The CDR3 covers 13 residues. Here immunoSEQ multiplex PCR was the method, and the copy in TCRdb shows in-frame clones only, minus some. This sample yields 35,000 to 45,000 clones, of which 80% to 90% are seen a single time; roughly 9.8% belongs to the top ten. Sequences were obtained from peripheral blood. The source of this sequence is a human donor in a cohort sampled during active COVID-19. The V call is TRBV14, the J call TRBJ2-3; tentatively, D is TRBD2 (5 bases). The CDR3 coding sequence is TGTGCCAGCAGCCAGCCGGGGAGTTGGACGCAGTATTTT. Protein product: CASSQPGSWTQYF.